These 24 T cell receptor beta chains originate from one sample sequenced in a study of blood T cell repertoires in COVID-19. Profiling relied on immunoSEQ multiplex PCR, and the TCRdb table lists in-frame clones only, not all of them. The repertoire holds about 200,000 clones, with around 84% as singletons. Sample: peripheral blood. The receptors here all came from a man aged 50 to 59 with active or convalescent COVID-19.

V is TRBV7-2 and J is TRBJ2-7, with 7 bases that match TRBD1. V lost 2 bases, J lost 5 bases, and 9 bases stayed unmatched. This CDR3 has 15 amino acids. Germline V gives CDR1 SGHTA, CDR2 FQGNSA. CDR3 sequence (DNA): TGTGCCAGCAGCTTATTGGGGGTAGGGGGCAACGAGCAGTACTTC. Protein sequence: CASSLLGVGGNEQYF.

This chain connects TRBV2 to TRBJ2-5; D uncertain. The germline V gene encodes CDR1 SNHLY and CDR2 FYNNEI. Trimming removed 4 bases from V and 4 bases from J, with 7 bases in between. The CDR3 is made up of 12 amino acids. CDR3 nucleotides: TGTGCCAGCAGTGCCTCGGGAGAGACCCAGTACTTC. This gives the protein CASSASGETQYF.

This rearrangement joins TRBV5-1 to TRBJ1-1; possible D gene TRBD1, 6 bases. V lost 4 bases and J 1 base, leaving 11 bases between the germline ends. Germline V gene lookup returns CDR1 SGHRS and CDR2 YFSETQ. The CDR3 loop spans 14 amino acids. The CDR3 nucleotides read TGCGCCAGCAGCAAGGAACAGGGGAACACTGAAGCTTTCTTT. Residues: CASSKEQGNTEAFF.

The chain carries TRBV20-1 and TRBJ2-2, with 11 bases fitting TRBD2. V shed 3 bases and J 4 bases; nucleotides not matched to a gene: 7. Germline values: CDR1 DFQATT, CDR2 SNEGSKA (reference sequence). The CDR3 covers 16 residues. Here the CDR3 reads CSASSSGGSGTGELFF. In DNA form, the CDR3 reads TGCAGTGCTAGTTCTAGCGGGGGGTCCGGCACCGGGGAGCTGTTTTTT.

The chain uses TRBV7-8 and TRBJ1-2, with 7 bases fitting TRBD1. With V trimmed by 5 bases and J by 0 bases, 3 bases remained unmatched. This CDR3 has 14 residues. Germline CDR1 is SGHVS and CDR2 is FQNEAQ. The DNA of the CDR3 is TGTGCCAGCAGCATGGGACAGCCTAACTATGGCTACACCTTC. Encoded protein: CASSMGQPNYGYTF.

The chain has TRBV2 and TRBJ2-5; the D gene is possibly TRBD2 (6 bases). The CDR3 spans 12 residues. The germline V gene encodes CDR1 SNHLY and CDR2 FYNNEI. Trimming stripped 3 bases from V and 7 bases from J, with 9 bases between. CDR3 region: CASSEGGATQYF. The DNA for the CDR3 is TGTGCCAGCAGTGAGGGGGGTGCGACCCAGTACTTC.

This chain links TRBV28 with TRBJ2-3, with 10 bases fitting TRBD1. CDR1 and CDR2 from the germline V gene are MDHEN and SYDVKM. V trimming: 5 bases; J trimming: 4 bases; junction bases outside the gene matches: 3. CDR3 length equals 14 residues. This CDR3 reads CASSPGQGADTQYF. CDR3 nucleotide sequence: TGTGCCAGCAGTCCAGGACAGGGGGCAGATACGCAGTATTTT.

Details on this clone: A clone one base away is much larger, so this may be a read error. The same CDR3 is also encoded by other DNA sequences in this sample. V usage is TRBV25-1 and J usage is TRBJ1-2; no clear D gene. In germline, CDR1 is MGHDK, CDR2 SYGVNS. This CDR3 is 13 amino acids long. CDR3 in DNA: TGCGCCAGCAGTGAACGTCCGCGGGCCGGCTACACCTTC. Protein: CASSERPRAGYTF.

Only a few counts were recorded for this clone. The V gene is TRBV29-1, the J gene TRBJ2-7; no definite D call. CDR1 is SQVTM, CDR2 ANQGSEA, per germline. The CDR3 spans 12 residues. Trimming cost V 4 bases and J 4 bases, with 11 bases left between them. The CDR3: CSVAVSPYEQYF. DNA for the CDR3: TGCAGCGTTGCGGTTAGCCCGTACGAGCAGTACTTC.

The chain employs TRBV5-4 and TRBJ2-5; the match to TRBD2 covers 13 bases. With 2 bases clipped from V and 6 bases from J, the junction kept 7 bases outside the gene matches. This CDR3 spans 16 amino acids. Per the germline V gene, CDR1 is SGHNT and CDR2 is YYREEE (reference sequence). The CDR3 DNA sequence: TGTGCCAGCAGCTTTATACTAGCGGGAGGGCCACAGACCCAGTACTTC. Protein: CASSFILAGGPQTQYF.

The chain joins TRBV5-1 to TRBJ2-3; TRBD1 matches 7 bases. Germline V gene lookup returns CDR1 SGHRS and CDR2 YFSETQ. The CDR3 has 16 residues. V shed 3 bases, J shed 2 bases, and the junction held 9 bases outside the gene matches. In DNA, the CDR3 is TGCGCCAGCAGCTCCCGGGACAGAGTTCCCACAGATACGCAGTATTTT. Translated: CASSSRDRVPTDTQYF.

This clone has only one observation. The chain uses TRBV28 and TRBJ1-2, with 12 bases identical to TRBD1. Germline V gene data show CDR1 as MDHEN and CDR2 as SYDVKM. This CDR3 has 15 residues. Losses at the gene ends were 4 bases for V and 7 bases for J; bases not matched to a gene: 7. CDR3 DNA sequence: TGTGCCAGCAGTTCACCGGGACAGGGGGCTGGTGGCTACACCTTC. Its translation is CASSSPGQGAGGYTF.

This clone was detected only once. This rearrangement joins TRBV7-8 to TRBJ2-3, with 14 bases fitting TRBD2. Looked up from germline, CDR1 is SGHVS and CDR2 is FQNEAQ. CDR3 size: 18 residues. Trimming removed 2 bases from V and 5 bases from J; junction bases left unmatched: 9. CDR3 nucleotides: TGTGCCAGCAGCTTATTTGGGACTAGCGGGAGCAGGGTAGATACGCAGTATTTT. Its protein product is CASSLFGTSGSRVDTQYF.

The chain joins TRBV11-3 to TRBJ2-1; no definite D call. This CDR3 spans 15 amino acids. CDR1 and CDR2 from the germline V gene are SGHNT and YENEEA. With 5 bases removed from V and 0 bases from J, the gap between germline ends came to 11 bases. The CDR3 here is CASSERLSSYNEQFF. The CDR3 DNA reads TGTGCCAGCAGCGAGCGACTTAGCTCCTACAATGAGCAGTTCTTC.

The V call is TRBV20-1, the J call TRBJ1-1, with a possible D match to TRBD1 (5 bases). This CDR3 has 13 residues. V was shortened by 3 bases and J by 1 base, with 9 bases between the two germline ends. Germline CDR1 DFQATT, CDR2 SNEGSKA (reference sequence). The CDR3 nucleotides read TGCAGTGCTAGTTACAGGAGGAACACTGAAGCTTTCTTT. Translating it yields CSASYRRNTEAFF.

J is TRBJ1-3 and V is TRBV6-6; D may be TRBD1 (5 bases). Trimming pared 6 bases from V and 1 base from J, leaving 13 bases between. Looked up from germline, CDR1 is MNHNY and CDR2 is SVGAGI (reference sequence). This CDR3 is built from 15 residues. Written as DNA, the CDR3 is TGTGCCAGCAGCCCGACAGCATTTTCTGGAAACACCATATATTTT. This translates into CASSPTAFSGNTIYF.

The rearrangement links TRBV2 to TRBJ2-1; D might be TRBD1 (5 bases). CDR1 and CDR2 (germline): SNHLY, FYNNEI. V was clipped by 6 bases and J by 1 base, with 10 bases between them. This CDR3 is built from 14 residues. The DNA for the CDR3 is TGTGCCAGCAGGGGGCCTGGGTCCTACAATGAGCAGTTCTTC. It is translated as CASRGPGSYNEQFF.

J is TRBJ2-1 and V is TRBV7-3; D might be TRBD2 (6 bases). This CDR3 is 18 amino acids long. Germline CDR1 reads SGHTA; CDR2 reads FQGTGA. V was shortened by 1 base and J by 0 bases, with 16 bases between the two germline ends. The CDR3 nucleotides are TGTGCCAGCAGCTTAATAGGGGCGGGGTCGGACTCCTACAATGAGCAGTTCTTC. Translation: CASSLIGAGSDSYNEQFF.

V usage is TRBV6-5 and J usage is TRBJ1-1; D uncertain. Trimming shortened V by 6 bases and J by 0 bases, and 8 bases separated the two germline ends. The CDR3 has 13 amino acids. Germline loops: CDR1 MNHEY, CDR2 SVGAGI. In DNA form, the CDR3 reads TGTGCCAGCAGGGCCCCCCTGAACACTGAAGCTTTCTTT. Its translation is CASRAPLNTEAFF.

This clone came up a few times. This chain links TRBV6-5 with TRBJ2-7; maybe TRBD1 (6 bases). Deletions cut 6 bases from V and 0 bases from J, with 12 bases between. CDR3 length: 14 amino acids. CDR1 and CDR2 from the germline V gene are MNHEY and SVGAGI. The CDR3 DNA reads as TGTGCCAGCAGGGACAGACCTGGCTCCTACGAGCAGTACGTC. It encodes CASRDRPGSYEQYV.

The rearrangement joins TRBV7-9 to TRBJ1-5, with 8 bases aligning to TRBD1. The CDR3 length is 15 residues. From germline, CDR1 is SEHNR and CDR2 FQNEAQ (reference sequence). J gave up 4 bases and V 5 bases, and 7 bases lay outside the gene matches. CDR3 nucleotides: TGTGCCAGCAGCGCCTCGGACAGGGAAAATCAGCCCCAGCATTTT. Protein: CASSASDRENQPQHF. Variable domain in full (rest from reference TRBV7-9 and TRBJ1-5): DTGVSQNPRHKITKRGQNVTFRCDPISEHNRLYWYRQTLGQGPEFLTYFQNEAQLEKSRLLSDRFSAERPKGSFSTLEIQRTEQGDSAMYLCASSASDRENQPQHFGDGTRLSIL.

The chain recombines TRBV7-9 with TRBJ1-2, with D maybe TRBD1 (5 bases). V gave up 5 bases and J gave up 2 bases, with 24 bases separating them. The germline V gene has CDR1 SEHNR and CDR2 FQNEAQ (reference sequence). The CDR3 totals 18 residues. This chain's CDR3 is CASSPAGTGSSGNYGYTF. The DNA of the CDR3 is TGTGCCAGCAGCCCCGCCGGGACCGGGAGCTCGGGGAACTATGGCTACACCTTC. Filled out from reference TRBV7-9 and TRBJ1-2, the complete variable domain reads DTGVSQNPRHKITKRGQNVTFRCDPISEHNRLYWYRQTLGQGPEFLTYFQNEAQLEKSRLLSDRFSAERPKGSFSTLEIQRTEQGDSAMYLCASSPAGTGSSGNYGYTFGSGTRLTVV.

This clone was detected a few times. Within the sample, other DNA sequences also encode this same CDR3. The chain recombines TRBV5-5 with TRBJ1-5, with 7 bases lining up with TRBD1. CDR3 size: 15 residues. V shed 3 bases and J 0 bases; nucleotides not matched to a gene: 3. Germline V gives CDR1 SGHKS, CDR2 YYEKEE (reference sequence). CDR3 residues: CASSWTGHSNQPQHF. The CDR3 DNA reads TGTGCCAGCAGCTGGACAGGCCATAGCAATCAGCCCCAGCATTTT.

The CDR3: CASRTGTNKETQYF. The CDR3 region has the DNA TGTGCCAGCAGAACCGGGACTAACAAAGAGACCCAGTACTTC. This chain joins TRBV2 and TRBJ2-5; TRBD2 matches at 7 bases. The CDR3 totals 14 residues. The V gene end was trimmed by 6 bases and the J gene end by 3 bases; junction bases not matched to a gene: 7. Germline V lookup: CDR1 SNHLY, CDR2 FYNNEI.